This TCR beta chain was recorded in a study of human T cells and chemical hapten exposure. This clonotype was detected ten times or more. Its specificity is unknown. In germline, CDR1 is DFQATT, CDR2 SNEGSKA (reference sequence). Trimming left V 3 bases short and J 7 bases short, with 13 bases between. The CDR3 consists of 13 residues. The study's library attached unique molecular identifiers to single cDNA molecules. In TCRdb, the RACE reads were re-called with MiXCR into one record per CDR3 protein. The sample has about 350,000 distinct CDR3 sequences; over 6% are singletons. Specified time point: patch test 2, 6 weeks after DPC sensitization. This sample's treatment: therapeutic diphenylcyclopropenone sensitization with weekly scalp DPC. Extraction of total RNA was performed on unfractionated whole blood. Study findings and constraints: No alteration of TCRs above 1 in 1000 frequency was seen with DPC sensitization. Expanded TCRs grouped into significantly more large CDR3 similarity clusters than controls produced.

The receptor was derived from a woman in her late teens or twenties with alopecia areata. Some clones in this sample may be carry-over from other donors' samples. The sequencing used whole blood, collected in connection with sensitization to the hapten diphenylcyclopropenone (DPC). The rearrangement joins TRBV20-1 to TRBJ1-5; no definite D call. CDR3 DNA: TGCAGTGCTAGTTATGGCAGAAGCCAGCCCCAGCATTTT. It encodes CSASYGRSQPQHF.